Shown below are 21 T cell receptor beta chains from a single sample sequenced in a study of T cells expressing NK-cell markers (dated by TCRdb to the early 2020s). Receptors were amplified or captured by 5' RACE. The reads were generated on an Illumina HiSeq 2000. Following reprocessing of the reads by TCRdb, the data hold one row per CDR3 protein sequence and no DNA is available. The sample's records list about 390,000 distinct CDR3 sequences. Of the sample, about 10% falls within the top ten clones. What was sequenced was blood T cells: a sorted CD56 or NKG2C T cell subset, CD4+ or CD8+ T cells, or bulk PBMC T cells (not recorded which). The receptors derive from a woman aged 45-59 years in good health. Donor details come from another sample of the same person, matched by shared clones.

The CDR3 region is CSVPGRGRYTDTQYF. This chain connects TRBV20-1 to TRBJ2-3; there is no DNA to check the TCRdb D call of TRBD1. Germline lookup yields CDR1 DFQATT and CDR2 SNEGSKA (reference sequence). CDR3 size: 15 residues.

This sequence joins TRBV6-6 and TRBJ2-1; TCRdb indicates TRBD2, and absent DNA this call remains unverified. The CDR3 sequence is 16 residues long. CDR1 and CDR2 (germline): MNHNY, SVGAGI (reference sequence). CDR3 residues: CASSKPSGGIYNEQFF.

The rearrangement links TRBV7-7 to TRBJ2-1. The CDR3 sequence is 15 residues long. Germline loops: CDR1 SSHAT, CDR2 FNYEAQ (reference sequence). CDR3: CASSLGLEAMYEQFF.

The chain combines TRBV12-3 or TRBV12-4 with TRBJ1-2; with no DNA, the TCRdb D assignment of TRBD1 cannot be verified. The CDR3 has 15 residues. CDR3 region: CASRTTGTGGAGYTF.

The chain combines TRBV20-1 with TRBJ2-3; the TCRdb D gene call, TRBD2, has no DNA to confirm it. This CDR3 is 17 amino acids long. From germline, CDR1 is DFQATT and CDR2 SNEGSKA (reference sequence). The CDR3 reads CSARVGLAGASTDTQYF.

This chain joins TRBV6-5 and TRBJ1-1. The germline V gene encodes CDR1 MNHEY and CDR2 SVGAGI. The CDR3 length is 14 residues. This chain's CDR3 is CASHIGGMNTEAFF.

The rearrangement uses TRBV6-4 and TRBJ1-6; there is no DNA to check the TCRdb D call of TRBD1. CDR3 size: 12 residues. Germline V gene data show CDR1 as MRHNA and CDR2 as SNTAGT. CDR3 in amino acids: CASRDRDSPLHF.

The chain combines TRBV29-1 with TRBJ2-3; TCRdb's D call, TRBD2, is unchecked because there is no DNA. The CDR3 has 12 amino acids. Germline values: CDR1 SQVTM, CDR2 ANQGSEA. CDR3 sequence: CSVGEVAGAQYF.

The chain has TRBV7-3 and TRBJ2-1; TCRdb's assignment of TRBD2 cannot be checked, as there is no DNA. CDR1 is SGHTA, CDR2 FQGTGA, per germline. This CDR3 comprises 16 residues. CDR3 region: CASSPLLAGAGNEQFF. The complete variable domain, with remaining parts taken from reference TRBV7-3 and TRBJ2-1, reads GAGVSQTPSNKVTEKGKYVELRCDPISGHTALYWYRQSLGQGPEFLIYFQGTGAADDSGLPNDRFFAVRPEGSVSTLKIQRTERGDSAVYLCASSPLLAGAGNEQFFGPGTRLTVL.

The chain combines TRBV9 with TRBJ2-1. The CDR3 contains 17 residues. CDR1 and CDR2 (germline): SGDLS, YYNGEE. The CDR3 protein is CASSVGLHTATDNEQFF.

The chain has TRBV12-3 or TRBV12-4 and TRBJ2-1; as DNA is missing, the TRBD1 call by TCRdb cannot be tested. The CDR3 contains 13 residues. The CDR3 spells CASQQGGFNEQFF.

The chain joins TRBV6-1 to TRBJ1-2. The CDR3 consists of 13 residues. In germline, CDR1 is MNHNS, CDR2 SASEGT. CDR3 loop: CASSPSLEYGYTF.

V gene TRBV27 combines with J gene TRBJ2-7. The germline gives CDR1 MNHEY, CDR2 SMNVEV (reference sequence). The CDR3 runs 15 residues. CDR3 loop: CASSLSIAHSYEQYF.

The rearrangement joins TRBV7-8 to TRBJ2-2; TCRdb's D gene call, TRBD1, goes unchecked for lack of DNA. CDR3 size: 18 residues. Germline CDR1 reads SGHVS; CDR2 reads FQNEAQ. The chain's CDR3 is CASSSGTGGLLGTGELFF.

The chain is built from TRBV24-1 and TRBJ2-4; TCRdb designates TRBD1, a call that cannot be tested without DNA. Germline loops: CDR1 KGHDR, CDR2 SFDVKD. CDR3 size: 15 residues. CDR3 region: CATSDPGGDTNIQYF.

This sequence joins TRBV12-3 or TRBV12-4 and TRBJ2-1; TCRdb gives TRBD1 as the D gene, but with no DNA this cannot be confirmed. The CDR3 is made up of 14 amino acids. CDR3 amino acids: CASSDRGFNNEQFF.

The V gene is TRBV5-1, the J gene TRBJ2-2; absent DNA, TCRdb's TRBD1 call cannot be checked. The germline gives CDR1 SGHRS, CDR2 YFSETQ. The CDR3 extends over 14 amino acids. The CDR3 protein is CASSFNTGPGELFF.

The chain combines TRBV29-1 with TRBJ1-2. This CDR3 is 14 amino acids long. Germline V gene data show CDR1 as SQVTM and CDR2 as ANQGSEA. The CDR3 protein is CSLMFEMYNYGYTF.

The rearrangement uses TRBV20-1 and TRBJ1-1; lacking DNA, the TRBD1 call made by TCRdb goes unchecked. The CDR3 contains 11 residues. CDR1 is DFQATT, CDR2 SNEGSKA, per germline (reference sequence). The chain's CDR3 is CGTGANTEAFF.

This rearrangement joins TRBV6-5 to TRBJ2-1; TCRdb calls TRBD2, which cannot be checked without DNA. This CDR3 contains 16 residues. CDR1 and CDR2 (germline): MNHEY, SVGAGI. CDR3 in amino acids: CASSYTPTSPLNEQFF.

The chain uses TRBV9 and TRBJ2-3. CDR1 and CDR2 (germline): SGDLS, YYNGEE. CDR3 length: 14 amino acids. The CDR3 here is CASSVDFSTDTQYF.